These T cell receptor beta chains were read from a single sample in a study of cytomegalovirus exposure and HLA in healthy donors. Profiled with immunoSEQ multiplex PCR; TCRdb holds only in-frame clones, not every one. Of roughly 260,000 clones in the sample, about 83% were seen once. The sequencing input was PBMCs. These receptors originate from a woman between 40 and 55 years old in good health and CMV-seropositive. CDR3s include the opening cysteine and the closing phenylalanine or tryptophan. The order of the fields is D gene, clone size, J gene, V gene, CDR3 protein, CDR3 DNA. The D gene is left open where the match is weak. Not all rows give a size; the values are once, few, many and, for expanded clones, a class.

D: .
size: once
J: TRBJ2-2
V: TRBV27
CDR3: CASEQGNTGELFF
DNA: TGTGCCAGTGAACAGGGGAACACCGGGGAGCTGTTTTTT

D: .
size: few
J: TRBJ2-1
V: TRBV11-2
CDR3: CASSRGQLVFDEQFF
DNA: TGTGCCAGCAGCCGAGGCCAACTAGTGTTCGATGAGCAGTTCTTC

D: TRBD1
size: .
J: TRBJ2-6
V: TRBV13
CDR3: CASSRDRGLSGANVLTF
DNA: TGTGCCAGCAGCCGAGACAGGGGACTCTCTGGGGCCAACGTCCTGACTTTC

D: TRBD2
size: .
J: TRBJ2-7
V: TRBV7-2
CDR3: CASSLWASGAYEQYF
DNA: TGTGCCAGCAGCTTATGGGCTAGCGGGGCCTACGAGCAGTACTTC

D: .
size: .
J: TRBJ2-5
V: TRBV28
CDR3: CASSFLDSSEETQYF
DNA: TGTGCCAGCAGTTTTCTTGACAGCTCTGAAGAGACCCAGTACTTC

D: TRBD2
size: .
J: TRBJ2-1
V: TRBV7-2
CDR3: CASSLGASGRLDEQFF
DNA: TGTGCCAGCAGCTTAGGGGCTAGCGGGAGGTTGGATGAGCAGTTCTTC

D: TRBD2
size: .
J: TRBJ2-3
V: TRBV2
CDR3: CATKDLSGSADTQYF
DNA: TGTGCCACGAAGGATCTTAGCGGGAGCGCAGATACGCAGTATTTT

D: .
size: .
J: TRBJ2-1
V: TRBV9
CDR3: CASSSRLNNEQFF
DNA: TGTGCCAGCAGCTCCCGACTGAACAATGAGCAGTTCTTC

D: .
size: .
J: TRBJ2-7
V: TRBV7-2
CDR3: CASSLALGARNEQYF
DNA: TGTGCCAGCAGCTTAGCGCTCGGAGCGCGAAACGAGCAGTACTTC

D: TRBD1
size: .
J: TRBJ1-1
V: TRBV7-9
CDR3: CASSYGQGNTEAFF
DNA: TGTGCCAGCAGCTATGGACAGGGCAACACTGAAGCTTTCTTT

D: .
size: .
J: TRBJ2-5
V: TRBV6-1
CDR3: CASSEAALQETQYF
DNA: TGTGCCAGCAGTGAAGCAGCGCTTCAGGAGACCCAGTACTTC

D: .
size: .
J: TRBJ2-5
V: TRBV4-3
CDR3: CASSQRPDKRAQYF
DNA: TGCGCCAGCAGCCAAAGGCCCGATAAGCGGGCCCAGTACTTC

D: TRBD2
size: few
J: TRBJ2-3
V: TRBV6-6
CDR3: CASRTGLAGSDTQYF
DNA: TGTGCCAGCAGGACCGGACTAGCGGGATCCGATACGCAGTATTTT

D: TRBD2
size: .
J: TRBJ2-3
V: TRBV9
CDR3: CASSLRGLAGGLSTDTQYF
DNA: TGTGCCAGCAGCCTAAGGGGGCTAGCGGGAGGATTGAGCACAGATACGCAGTATTTT

D: TRBD1
size: .
J: TRBJ2-1
V: TRBV7-2
CDR3: CASSYRGYEQFF
DNA: TGTGCCAGCAGCTACAGGGGGTATGAGCAGTTCTTC

D: TRBD2
size: once
J: TRBJ2-1
V: TRBV6-1
CDR3: CASSDPSGRRFF
DNA: TGTGCCAGCAGTGATCCCAGCGGGAGACGGTTCTTC

D: TRBD2
size: few
J: TRBJ2-1
V: TRBV7-9
CDR3: CASSQPGLAGNEQFF
DNA: TGTGCCAGCAGCCAACCGGGACTAGCGGGAAATGAGCAGTTCTTC

D: TRBD1
size: .
J: TRBJ2-1
V: TRBV30
CDR3: CAWRTGWHEQFF
DNA: TGTGCCTGGAGGACAGGGTGGCATGAGCAGTTCTTC

D: .
size: once
J: TRBJ1-1
V: TRBV5-6
CDR3: CASSLSQVNTEAFF
DNA: TGTGCCAGCAGCTTGAGTCAGGTGAACACTGAAGCTTTCTTT

D: .
size: few
J: TRBJ1-6
V: TRBV7-6
CDR3: CASSLVTSYNSPLHF
DNA: TGTGCCAGCAGCTTAGTTACCAGTTATAATTCACCCCTCCACTTT

D: .
size: few
J: TRBJ2-1
V: TRBV11-2
CDR3: CASSKSGGLLYNEQFF
DNA: TGTGCCAGCAGCAAAAGCGGAGGCCTGCTCTACAATGAGCAGTTCTTC

D: TRBD2
size: few
J: TRBJ2-3
V: TRBV9
CDR3: CASSVVSGAPTDTQYF
DNA: TGTGCCAGCAGCGTAGTTAGCGGGGCCCCCACAGATACGCAGTATTTT

D: TRBD1
size: .
J: TRBJ1-1
V: TRBV7-9
CDR3: CSSSRDRAWATEAFF
DNA: TGTTCCAGCAGCAGGGACAGGGCCTGGGCCACTGAAGCTTTCTTT

D: .
size: .
J: TRBJ1-6
V: TRBV6-1
CDR3: CASSGASSYNSPLHF
DNA: TGTGCCAGCAGTGGGGCATCTTCCTATAATTCACCCCTCCACTTT

D: .
size: .
J: TRBJ2-7
V: TRBV11-2
CDR3: CASSLEAGIRYEQYF
DNA: TGTGCCAGCAGCTTAGAAGCGGGCATACGCTACGAGCAGTACTTC

D: TRBD1
size: .
J: TRBJ1-2
V: TRBV6-1
CDR3: CASSEAGQGDYGYTF
DNA: TGTGCCAGCAGTGAAGCGGGACAGGGTGACTATGGCTACACCTTC

D: .
size: once
J: TRBJ2-2
V: TRBV5-1
CDR3: CASSLGARANTGELFF
DNA: TGCGCCAGCAGCTTGGGGGCCAGGGCGAACACCGGGGAGCTGTTTTTT

D: TRBD1
size: few
J: TRBJ2-1
V: TRBV9
CDR3: CASSLTGDRADEQFF
DNA: TGTGCCAGCAGCCTAACAGGGGATCGGGCGGATGAGCAGTTCTTC

D: .
size: few
J: TRBJ2-7
V: TRBV28
CDR3: CASSSPTAISDEQYF
DNA: TGTGCCAGCAGTTCGCCGACAGCCATTTCGGACGAGCAGTACTTC

D: .
size: .
J: TRBJ1-5
V: TRBV4-1
CDR3: CASSQEAGGRNQPQHF
DNA: TGCGCCAGCAGCCAAGAGGCCGGGGGGCGCAATCAGCCCCAGCATTTT

D: .
size: .
J: TRBJ2-7
V: TRBV7-2
CDR3: CASSLAGGLEQYF
DNA: TGTGCCAGCAGCTTAGCGGGAGGATTGGAGCAGTACTTC

D: TRBD2
size: few
J: TRBJ2-1
V: TRBV15
CDR3: CATSSGTSGNEQFF
DNA: TGTGCCACCAGCTCCGGGACTAGCGGGAATGAGCAGTTCTTC

D: TRBD1
size: few
J: TRBJ2-5
V: TRBV19
CDR3: CASGQGGETQYF
DNA: TGTGCCAGTGGACAGGGGGGAGAGACCCAGTACTTC

D: .
size: .
J: TRBJ1-2
V: TRBV6-1
CDR3: CASSDAGRGYGYTF
DNA: TGTGCCAGCAGTGACGCGGGAAGGGGCTATGGCTACACCTTC

D: .
size: .
J: TRBJ2-3
V: TRBV5-1
CDR3: CASSLGDSRRDSTDTQYF
DNA: TGCGCCAGCAGCTTGGGGGACAGTCGGAGGGATAGCACAGATACGCAGTATTTT

D: .
size: .
J: TRBJ1-2
V: TRBV7-9
CDR3: CSSSLVGGEYGYTF
DNA: TGTTCCAGCAGCTTAGTAGGGGGAGAGTATGGCTACACCTTC

D: .
size: .
J: TRBJ2-7
V: TRBV7-9
CDR3: CASSDAPGPNYEQYF
DNA: TGTGCCAGCAGCGACGCGCCAGGGCCGAACTACGAGCAGTACTTC

D: .
size: .
J: TRBJ1-1
V: TRBV4-2
CDR3: CASSQESITEAFF
DNA: TGTGCCAGCAGCCAAGAGAGTATCACTGAAGCTTTCTTT

D: .
size: .
J: TRBJ2-5
V: TRBV5-1
CDR3: CASSLGQGGPQETQYF
DNA: TGCGCCAGCAGCTTGGGGCAGGGGGGTCCCCAAGAGACCCAGTACTTC

D: .
size: .
J: TRBJ2-2
V: TRBV4-2
CDR3: CASSQEGGRAGAGELFF
DNA: TGTGCCAGCAGCCAAGAAGGGGGACGGGCGGGAGCCGGGGAGCTGTTTTTT

D: .
size: .
J: TRBJ1-1
V: TRBV14
CDR3: CASSQVHMNTEAFF
DNA: TGTGCCAGCAGCCAAGTTCACATGAACACTGAAGCTTTCTTT

D: .
size: once
J: TRBJ1-6
V: TRBV6-6
CDR3: CASSYLGRGDNSPLHF
DNA: TGTGCCAGCAGTTACTTGGGCAGGGGAGATAATTCACCCCTCCACTTT

D: .
size: .
J: TRBJ2-7
V: TRBV12-2
CDR3: CASRHWASATASYEQYF
DNA: TGTGCAAGTCGCCACTGGGCGTCAGCGACAGCCTCCTACGAGCAGTACTTC

D: TRBD1
size: .
J: TRBJ1-4
V: TRBV28
CDR3: CASSSPGGEGGEKLFF
DNA: TGTGCCAGCAGTTCCCCCGGCGGGGAAGGGGGCGAAAAACTGTTTTTT

D: .
size: .
J: TRBJ1-5
V: TRBV28
CDR3: CASSFYRGPGGNQPQHF
DNA: TGTGCCAGCAGTTTCTACAGAGGGCCAGGGGGCAATCAGCCCCAGCATTTT

D: .
size: .
J: TRBJ2-2
V: TRBV7-2
CDR3: CASSLTSSGTGGELFF
DNA: TGTGCCAGCAGCTTAACCTCTAGCGGGACAGGCGGGGAGCTGTTTTTT

D: TRBD1
size: .
J: TRBJ2-7
V: TRBV2
CDR3: CASTETTGPTYEQYF
DNA: TGTGCCAGCACTGAAACGACAGGGCCAACCTACGAGCAGTACTTC

D: .
size: .
J: TRBJ1-4
V: TRBV29-1
CDR3: CSVASDRSSNEKLFF
DNA: TGCAGCGTCGCAAGCGACAGGTCATCTAATGAAAAACTGTTTTTT

D: TRBD1
size: .
J: TRBJ2-7
V: TRBV4-2
CDR3: CASSQDLPGDRGTYEQYF
DNA: TGTGCCAGCAGCCAAGATTTACCTGGGGACAGGGGGACCTACGAGCAGTACTTC

D: TRBD2
size: .
J: TRBJ2-3
V: TRBV6-5
CDR3: CASSSGLAGREYF
DNA: TGTGCCAGCAGTTCGGGACTAGCGGGACGGGAGTATTTT

D: TRBD1
size: .
J: TRBJ1-1
V: TRBV25-1
CDR3: CASSERSRGYTEAFF
DNA: TGTGCCAGCAGTGAAAGGAGCAGGGGGTACACTGAAGCTTTCTTT